The present entry profiles one T cell receptor beta chain with its context. What it binds is not known. The data stem from a study of cytomegalovirus exposure and HLA in healthy donors. With 60 Vbeta and 13 Jbeta primers, the PCR was carried out. Profiled with immunoSEQ multiplex PCR; TCRdb holds only in-frame clones, not every one. This sample yields fewer than 140,000 clones, of which roughly 70% are seen a single time; around 2.6% belongs to the top ten. General study points: The presence/absence work took it that sequencing depth was about the same across donors.

V was pared by 4 bases and J by 6 bases, with 9 bases of the junction left unmatched. The CDR3 covers 15 residues. This rearrangement joins TRBV23-1 to TRBJ1-2; TRBD1 aligns across 9 bases. TRBV23-1 is placed among ORFs of uncertain function. Material: PBMCs. This TCR was sampled from a male donor in good health and CMV-seropositive. CDR3 coding DNA: TGCGCCAGCAGTCCAATCCTCGGACAGGGGAATGGCTACACCTTC. Amino acid sequence: CASSPILGQGNGYTF.